These 3 T cell receptor beta chains share one sample of origin, sequenced in a study of T cell repertoires in cytomegalovirus infection. Each CDR3 protein is one row after TCRdb ran MiXCR on the reads. The repertoire holds about 340,000 distinct CDR3 sequences, about 29% seen once, with 20% in the top ten. These receptors' antigens are unknown. Here the sequenced sample was cultured PBMCs, taken from culture after CMV antigen stimulation. These receptors all come from a human donor in good health (CMV status not recorded). Some clones in this sample may be carry-over from other donors' samples.

In DNA form, the CDR3 reads TGTGCCACCAGACCCGGGACACAACCCCTCACAGATACGCAGTATTTT. Translating gives CATRPGTQPLTDTQYF. V gene TRBV15 combines with J gene TRBJ2-3; maybe TRBD1 (6 bases). CDR3 length: 16 residues. The germline V gene encodes CDR1 LNHNV and CDR2 YYDKDF (reference sequence). Trimming took 6 bases from V and 2 from J, leaving 18 bases between them.

The CDR3 reads CAISLGQGNSYNEQFF. The CDR3 DNA follows: TGTGCCATCAGTTTGGGACAGGGGAACTCCTACAATGAGCAGTTCTTC. The chain recombines TRBV10-3 with TRBJ2-1; 10 bases align to TRBD1. CDR3 length: 16 amino acids. The trim removed 5 bases at V and 0 bases at J, leaving 4 bases unmatched. Germline-derived CDR1 and CDR2 are ENHRY and SYGVKD.

The CDR3 sequence is CASSQSSRYYGYTF. The DNA for the CDR3 is TGTGCCAGCAGCCAAAGTTCAAGGTACTATGGCTACACCTTC. This chain uses TRBV3-1 with TRBJ1-2; no clear D. Germline CDR1 LGHDT, CDR2 YNNKEL (reference sequence). V was clipped by 2 bases and J by 3 bases, with 10 bases between them. CDR3 length equals 14 residues.